The clone carrying this TCR beta chain was detected only once. Its antigen is undetermined. The CDR3 spans 13 residues. The germline V gene encodes CDR1 SGHNT and CDR2 YENEEA. The trim removed 5 bases at V and 1 base at J, leaving 1 base unmatched. This sample stems from a study of long-term antiretroviral therapy in people with HIV. Overall study findings and caveats: Spans of CDR3 length were tighter for HIV repertoires than for controls.

Every donor contributed at least one pre-ART and at least two post-ART PBMC samples. Runs used v3.0 of the immunoSEQ assay and were done at survey level. Sequencing used immunoSEQ multiplex PCR; TCRdb keeps in-frame clones, though not all of them. This sample has around 29,000 clones, with nearly 95% found just once. The sequence came from a middle-aged woman with HIV. Specimen: unsorted PBMCs, collected almost 6.6 years after starting antiretroviral therapy. The V and J genes are TRBV11-3 and TRBJ2-7; TRBD1 matches at 8 bases. Here the CDR3 DNA reads TGTGCCAGCAGCCGACAGGGGTCCTACGAGCAGTACTTC. Protein: CASSRQGSYEQYF. Complete variable domain (other parts from reference TRBV11-3 and TRBJ2-7): EAGVVQSPRYKIIEKKQPVAFWCNPISGHNTLYWYLQNLGQGPELLIRYENEEAVDDSQLPKDRFSAERLKGVDSTLKIQPAELGDSAVYLCASSRQGSYEQYFGPGTRLTVT.